This is a list of T cell receptor beta chains from one sample in a study of blood T cell repertoires in COVID-19. The protocol was immunoSEQ multiplex PCR, while the TCRdb copy is restricted to in-frame clones and leaves out a portion. This sample has about 130,000 clones, with approximately 84% found just once. Sequencing input: peripheral blood. These receptors originate from a woman in her fifties or sixties who had recovered from COVID-19. The CDR3 runs from the conserved cysteine through the conserved F or W. A D gene is named only where the DNA matches it firmly. Part of the rows lack a size; the others show once, few, many or a class for expanded clones.

>TRBD2|TRBV28|TRBJ2-1|-
TGTGCCAGCAGACTCAGACTAGCGGGAGCGCGGAATGAGCAGTTCTTC
CASRLRLAGARNEQFF
>-|TRBV9|TRBJ2-3|-
TGTGCCAGCAGCGTAGTTCAGGGTACGCAGTATTTT
CASSVVQGTQYF
>-|TRBV9|TRBJ1-6|-
TGTGCCAGCAGAGCTGCCGGTGCGGATTCACCCCTCCACTTT
CASRAAGADSPLHF
>-|TRBV19|TRBJ1-5|-
TGTGCCAGTAGTATAAGGGGTGGTAGCAATCAGCCCCAGCATTTT
CASSIRGGSNQPQHF
>-|TRBV5-6|TRBJ1-4|few
TGTGCCAGCAGCGACAGACACACCACAACTAATGAAAAACTGTTTTTT
CASSDRHTTTNEKLFF
>-|TRBV29-1|TRBJ2-3|-
TGCAGCGTTGGGACTCCCGGAGATACGCAGTATTTT
CSVGTPGDTQYF
>-|TRBV3-1/TRBV3-2|TRBJ1-4|-
TGTGCCAGCAGTCCACAGGCCCTGAATGAAAAACTGTTTTTT
CASSPQALNEKLFF
>-|TRBV11-2|TRBJ1-4|-
TGTGCCAGCAGCCCCCGGAGCCGACTACAAGAAAAACTGTTTTTT
CASSPRSRLQEKLFF
>TRBD1|TRBV7-9|TRBJ1-1|-
TGTGCCAGCAGCCCGGAGACAGGGGGCTTGACTGAAGCTTTCTTT
CASSPETGGLTEAFF
>-|TRBV5-1|TRBJ1-3|-
TGCGCCAGCAGCTTGGATAGCCAGGGTATCACTGGAAACACCATATATTTT
CASSLDSQGITGNTIYF
>-|TRBV12-3/TRBV12-4|TRBJ1-1|few
TGTGCCAGCAGCCACAGGGTTGGTGAAGCTTTCTTT
CASSHRVGEAFF
>TRBD2|TRBV5-6|TRBJ2-1|-
TGTGCCAGCAGGTCTAGCGGGAGGGCCTCTTTTAACAATGAGCAGTTCTTC
CASRSSGRASFNNEQFF
>-|TRBV11-3|TRBJ2-3|-
TGTGCCAGCAGCTCGATGACAGCCACAGATACGCAGTATTTT
CASSSMTATDTQYF
>-|TRBV2|TRBJ1-6|-
TGTGCCAGCAGGAACGCAGGGGTGAATTCACCCCTCCACTTT
CASRNAGVNSPLHF
>TRBD1|TRBV15|TRBJ1-4|-
TGTGCCACCAGCAGTTACCGGGACAGCACTAATGAAAAACTGTTTTTT
CATSSYRDSTNEKLFF
>TRBD1|TRBV5-1|TRBJ1-1|-
TGCGCCAGCAGCTCTACCCAAGGGACAGCGAACACTGAAGCTTTCTTT
CASSSTQGTANTEAFF
>TRBD1|TRBV6-6|TRBJ1-6|once
TGTGCCAGCAGTTTTTTGGACAGGGGAGCTAATTCACCCCTCCACTTT
CASSFLDRGANSPLHF
>TRBD1|TRBV9|TRBJ1-4|few
TGTGCCAGCAGCGTAGGAGGGGGCGCGGCTAATGAAAAACTGTTTTTT
CASSVGGGAANEKLFF
>TRBD2|TRBV12-5|TRBJ2-1|-
TGTGCTAGTGGTTTGGTACAACGGACTAGAGTCCCGTTCTTC
CASGLVQRTRVPFF
>TRBD1|TRBV9|TRBJ1-5|-
TGTGCCAGCAGCGTAGAGCATCGGGACAGGGGGCGGGATAGCAATCAGCCCCAGCATTTT
CASSVEHRDRGRDSNQPQHF
>TRBD1|TRBV29-1|TRBJ1-1|-
TGCAGCGTGGTCCGGGACAGGGGTGACACTGAAGCTTTCTTT
CSVVRDRGDTEAFF
>-|TRBV11-1|TRBJ2-1|-
TGTGCCAGCAGCCACCGGGACTCCAACTACAATGAGCAGTTCTTC
CASSHRDSNYNEQFF
>TRBD2|TRBV19|TRBJ2-7|-
TGTGCCAGTAGTACAGGGACTAGCGGGACCGAAGGTCAGCAGTACTTC
CASSTGTSGTEGQQYF
>-|TRBV6-4|TRBJ1-1|-
TGTGCCAGCAGTTGTAGTTTCTACAGGAGACTGCGGGCTTTCTTT
CASSCSFYRRLRAFF
>-|TRBV11-3|TRBJ2-5|-
TGTGCCAGCAGCTCCGGGAGTTGGGAGACCCAGTACTTC
CASSSGSWETQYF
>-|TRBV4-2|TRBJ2-7|-
TGTGCCAGCAGCCAAGATAGACACAGGGCCTACGAGCAGTACTTC
CASSQDRHRAYEQYF
>TRBD1|TRBV30|TRBJ1-2|-
TGTGCCTGGACAGGGGGCGAGGGCTACACCTTC
CAWTGGEGYTF
>TRBD1|TRBV9|TRBJ1-2|-
TGTGCCAGCAGCGTTGGACAGGGAACTCGTGGCTACACCTTC
CASSVGQGTRGYTF
>-|TRBV4-2|TRBJ2-1|-
TGTGCCAGCAGCCTAGGGGAAAGTAATGAGCAGTTCTTC
CASSLGESNEQFF
>TRBD1|TRBV6-1|TRBJ1-5|-
TGTGCCAGCAGTGACAGACAGGGGGTTGTGGGGCCCCAGCATTTT
CASSDRQGVVGPQHF
>-|TRBV4-2|TRBJ1-5|-
TGTGCCAGCAGCCAAAACCGCAGGAGCAATCAGCCCCAGCATTTT
CASSQNRRSNQPQHF
>-|TRBV30|TRBJ1-1|-
TGTGCCTGGAGTCCCACGGGATACACTGAAGCTTTCTTT
CAWSPTGYTEAFF
>-|TRBV14|TRBJ1-2|-
TGTGCCAGCAGCCAAGCCGGGGGGCCCTATGGCTACACCTTC
CASSQAGGPYGYTF
>TRBD2|TRBV4-3|TRBJ2-4|once
TGCGCCAGCAGGGGCTCGACTAGCGGGAGGGACATTCAGTACTTC
CASRGSTSGRDIQYF
>-|TRBV6-2/TRBV6-3|TRBJ1-6|-
TGTGCCAGCAGTTACGTGGGCACATACTATTCACCCCTCCACTTT
CASSYVGTYYSPLHF
>-|TRBV7-2|TRBJ1-2|few
TGTGCCAGCAGCTTAGAGGGAGGGGGTCCCGGACGGGGCTACACCTTC
CASSLEGGGPGRGYTF
>-|TRBV4-2|TRBJ2-3|-
TGTGCCAGCAGCCAAGATGTGAGATCAGATACGCAGTATTTT
CASSQDVRSDTQYF
>-|TRBV29-1|TRBJ1-2|once
TGCAGCGTTGCTAATTTGGACTGGGGTGGCTACACCTTC
CSVANLDWGGYTF
>TRBD1|TRBV30|TRBJ1-2|-
TGTGCCTGGAGTTTCGCCGGGACAGACTATGGCTACACCTTC
CAWSFAGTDYGYTF
>-|TRBV30|TRBJ1-6|-
TGTGCCTGGAGCGTTAGAGATAATTCACCCCTCCACTTT
CAWSVRDNSPLHF
>-|TRBV6-5|TRBJ2-5|-
TGTGCCAGCAGAAGGACAGCGGGGGAGACCCAGTACTTC
CASRRTAGETQYF
>-|TRBV10-2|TRBJ2-7|-
TGCGCCAGTCGGGAGACAGCCATTCCCCTCGAGCAGTACTTC
CASRETAIPLEQYF
>-|TRBV5-1|TRBJ1-2|-
TGCGCCAGCAGCTTGATGCCAGGGCAGAACTATGGCTACACCTTC
CASSLMPGQNYGYTF
>TRBD1|TRBV6-6|TRBJ1-1|-
TGTGCCAGCAGTTACACGCAGGGGGGAACTGAAGCTTTCTTT
CASSYTQGGTEAFF
>TRBD2|TRBV19|TRBJ2-1|-
TGTGCCACCCGGACTAGCCTTTCCTACAATGAGCAGTTCTTC
CATRTSLSYNEQFF
>-|TRBV5-1|TRBJ2-1|-
TGCGCCAGCAGCTTGGCCCAACTAGTGGGTTACAATGAGCAGTTCTTC
CASSLAQLVGYNEQFF
>-|TRBV6-6|TRBJ2-7|-
TGTGCCAGCAGCCCCGGGACTCGTACCTACGAGCAGTACTTC
CASSPGTRTYEQYF
>-|TRBV30|TRBJ1-2|-
TGTGCCTGGAGTCGTAGGGGCGTATCCTATGGCTACACCTTC
CAWSRRGVSYGYTF
>TRBD1|TRBV27|TRBJ1-4|-
TGTGCCAGCCCGCCCGGGACAGGGGCTGAAAAACTGTTTTTT
CASPPGTGAEKLFF
>-|TRBV30|TRBJ1-1|few
TGTGCCTGGAGCTCCACAGGGAACACTGAAGCTTTCTTT
CAWSSTGNTEAFF
>-|TRBV19|TRBJ2-6|-
TGTGCCAGTACGAGAGTCGGCTCTGGGGCCAACGTCCTGACTTTC
CASTRVGSGANVLTF
>TRBD1|TRBV5-6|TRBJ1-2|-
TGTGCCAGCAGCTTGGGGGGCGGGACAGGGGCGGATGGCTACACCTTC
CASSLGGGTGADGYTF